A single sample is the source of the 14 T cell receptor beta chains below, sequenced in a study of response to subunit inactivated influenza vaccine. TCRdb re-derived calls from the RT-PCR reads in MiXCR, one entry per CDR3 protein. The sample shows some 160,000 distinct CDR3 sequences, 11% of them seen only once. Source: non-naive T cells sorted from PBMCs, taken roughly 45 days after vaccination. The receptors shown here come from a man aged 45-60 years who received an inactivated influenza vaccine.

The chain carries TRBV3-1 and TRBJ2-7; 8 bases fit TRBD2. This CDR3 spans 17 amino acids. Losses at the gene ends were 0 bases for V and 2 bases for J; bases not matched to a gene: 9. The V gene's germline CDR1 is LGHDT and CDR2 YNNKEL (reference sequence). The CDR3 DNA is TGTGCCAGCAGCCAAGATCAGTTCGGGACTAGAGCCTACGAGCAGTACTTC. Its protein is CASSQDQFGTRAYEQYF.

This chain connects TRBV28 to TRBJ1-2, with TRBD1 matching over 9 bases. The germline V gene has CDR1 MDHEN and CDR2 SYDVKM. J gave up 8 bases and V 5 bases, and 6 bases lay outside the gene matches. This CDR3 is 13 amino acids long. For the CDR3, the DNA is TGTGCCAGCAGTACACAGGGGGCGGGGGGCTACACCTTC. Encoded protein: CASSTQGAGGYTF.

This clonotype was observed a few times. The chain is built from TRBV12-3 or TRBV12-4 and TRBJ2-5, with D hard to call. Trimming shortened V by 1 base and J by 4 bases, and 13 bases separated the two germline ends. The CDR3 runs to 15 residues. As DNA, the CDR3 is TGTGCCAGCAGTTTAGACGGCTTTTTCCGAGAGACCCAGTACTTC. Its translation: CASSLDGFFRETQYF.

There are a few counts of this clonotype. J is TRBJ2-5 and V is TRBV10-3, with 14 bases lining up with TRBD2. CDR3 size: 16 residues. V trimming: 7 bases; J trimming: 1 base; junction bases outside the gene matches: 5. From germline, CDR1 is ENHRY and CDR2 SYGVKD. The CDR3 nucleotides are TGTGCCATCAATGATGGGACTAGCGGGAGCCAAGAGACCCAGTACTTC. Protein sequence: CAINDGTSGSQETQYF.

This clonotype was detected a few times. The chain recombines TRBV20-1 with TRBJ2-1; D uncertain. Germline CDR1 and CDR2: DFQATT and SNEGSKA (reference sequence). The CDR3 loop spans 14 amino acids. The V gene lost 1 base and the J gene lost 3 bases, with 10 bases spanning the gap. The CDR3 sequence: CSARGQSVYNEQFF. The CDR3 DNA reads TGCAGTGCTAGAGGCCAGAGTGTCTACAATGAGCAGTTCTTC.

The V and J genes are TRBV4-3 and TRBJ2-2; no definite D call. The CDR3 length is 15 residues. The germline V and J ends were trimmed by 1 base and 7 bases, with 13 bases remaining between them. The germline V gene has CDR1 LGHNA and CDR2 YSLEER. This CDR3 reads CASSQVPAGYGELFF. As DNA, the CDR3 is TGCGCCAGCAGCCAAGTTCCAGCCGGATACGGGGAGCTGTTTTTT.

Many counts were recorded for this clonotype. V gene TRBV6-4 combines with J gene TRBJ2-2, with 11 bases lining up with TRBD1. In germline, CDR1 is MRHNA, CDR2 SNTAGT. The V segment lost 5 bases and the J segment 5 bases; nucleotides outside the gene matches: 10. CDR3 length equals 17 residues. CDR3 nucleotide sequence: TGTGCCAGCAGTCGAGATGCCGGGACAGGGGGTACCGGGGAGCTGTTTTTT. It codes for CASSRDAGTGGTGELFF.

This clonotype has just a few counts. This chain connects TRBV24-1 to TRBJ1-5; D is ambiguous. V gave up 4 bases and J gave up 4 bases, with 19 bases separating them. Germline V gene lookup returns CDR1 KGHDR and CDR2 SFDVKD. The CDR3 consists of 17 residues. As DNA, the CDR3 is TGTGCCACCAGTGAGAATCAGAGACCCCCTTGGAATCAGCCCCAGCATTTT. This gives the protein CATSENQRPPWNQPQHF.

The rearrangement joins TRBV7-2 to TRBJ2-1, with D maybe TRBD2 (5 bases). CDR3 length: 13 residues. V shed 2 bases and J shed 9 bases, with 11 bases lying between them. CDR1 is SGHTA and CDR2 is FQGNSA in the germline V gene. The CDR3: CASSLNPAGEQFF. In DNA form, the CDR3 reads TGTGCCAGCAGCTTAAATCCTGCGGGTGAGCAGTTCTTC.

This clonotype was seen only a few times. The chain links TRBV14 to TRBJ1-6, with TRBD1 matching over 8 bases. Looked up from germline, CDR1 is SGHDN and CDR2 is FVKESK. Trimming removed 6 bases from V and 10 bases from J; junction bases left unmatched: 8. This CDR3 region has 14 residues. The CDR3 is CASSGGQGYSPLHF. The CDR3 DNA reads as TGTGCCAGCAGTGGAGGACAGGGTTACTCACCCCTCCACTTT.

V usage is TRBV3-1 and J usage is TRBJ2-5; TRBD1 matches 9 bases. Germline V gene lookup returns CDR1 LGHDT and CDR2 YNNKEL (reference sequence). The CDR3 runs 15 residues. V shed 3 bases, J shed 5 bases, and the junction held 7 bases outside the gene matches. CDR3 nucleotides: TGTGCCAGCAGCCACGGGACAGGGAGTGGGGAGACCCAGTACTTC. Amino acids: CASSHGTGSGETQYF.

The chain couples TRBV20-1 to TRBJ2-7, with TRBD2 matching 7 bases. The V segment lost 2 bases and the J segment 6 bases; nucleotides outside the gene matches: 7. This CDR3 has 13 residues. The germline CDR1 and CDR2 sequences are DFQATT and SNEGSKA (reference sequence). CDR3 residues: CSARPTSSLEQYF. The CDR3 coding sequence is TGCAGTGCTAGACCGACTAGCTCCCTCGAGCAGTACTTC.

In its sample, this clonotype was seen many times. The chain uses TRBV7-2 and TRBJ2-7, with 10 bases fitting TRBD1. Per the germline V gene, CDR1 is SGHTA and CDR2 is FQGNSA. There are 15 residues in the CDR3. V lost 5 bases, J lost 4 bases, and 8 bases stayed unmatched. The CDR3 bases are TGTGCCAGCAGCACCCGGACAGGGGGTTTTTACGAGCAGTACTTC. Its protein product is CASSTRTGGFYEQYF.

This clonotype was found a few times. The V call is TRBV10-3, the J call TRBJ2-2, with D possibly matching TRBD2 (6 bases). The CDR3 is made up of 17 amino acids. Deletions cut 6 bases from V and 5 bases from J, with 22 bases between. Germline V gene lookup returns CDR1 ENHRY and CDR2 SYGVKD. CDR3 nucleotides: TGTGCCATCAGGACCCCTCTGGGCGGGGTCAATACCGGGGAGCTGTTTTTT. It is translated as CAIRTPLGGVNTGELFF.